Sequencing of this T cell receptor beta chain was carried out in a study of blood T cells in healthy people across ages. This clonotype showed up just once. What it recognizes is unknown. Points from the study as a whole: A greater number of naive CD4+ cells and higher diversity distinguished long-lived donors from aged donors.

Total RNA, at least 6 micrograms per sample, was extracted from PBMCs. The V gene's germline CDR1 is LGHDT and CDR2 YNNKEL (reference sequence). The CDR3 sequence is 14 residues long. Between the trimmed V and J ends, which lost 5 bases and 13 bases, there was a span of 18 bases. The second PCR ran about 6 to 12 cycles with a sample-barcoded 5' primer and J-beta primers. Sequencing of every sample gave 3 million or more CDR3-containing paired-end reads. TCRdb passed the 5' RACE reads through MiXCR, listing each CDR3 protein once. The sample gives some 1.5 million distinct CDR3 sequences, 35% to 45% of which show up once; over 3.5% is in the top ten.

The V and J genes are TRBV3-1 and TRBJ1-6; D is ambiguous. The sequence was collected from a woman under 30 in good health. The sequenced material came from blood. CDR3 bases: TGTGCCAGCAGCTCTCGGACTCCGTATGGTCCCCTCCACTTT. Translated, it gives CASSSRTPYGPLHF.